In its sample, the clone carrying this TCR beta chain was seen a few times. Its antigen remains unidentified. The record originates from a study of T cells after yellow fever vaccination. The study's findings and limits: There was a possibility that FACS-sorted repertoires contained abundant clonotypes contaminating from the bulk population. Most primary-vaccination clones recurred post-booster (roughly 96% CD4, roughly 87% CD8). Weaker overall was a secondary response that nonetheless peaked faster, on day 5 versus 15.

The germline V gene has CDR1 ENHRY and CDR2 SYGVKD. This CDR3 region has 17 residues. Trimming pared 0 bases from V and 0 bases from J, leaving 9 bases between. As TCR cDNA was made by 5'RACE template switching, a universal primer site and UMIs were added. TCRdb reprocessed the 5' RACE reads via MiXCR and lists one record per CDR3 protein. The sample shows 300,000 to 400,000 distinct CDR3 sequences, approximately 9% of them seen only once. The genes are TRBV10-3 and TRBJ2-6, with unresolved D. This specimen consisted of PBMCs, obtained on the day of the first yellow fever vaccination. This receptor was obtained from a man younger than 30 who received the YFV17D yellow fever vaccine. CDR3: CAISESRLASGANVLTF. The CDR3 bases are TGTGCCATCAGTGAGTCCCGTTTGGCCTCTGGGGCCAACGTCCTGACTTTC.